These T cell receptor beta chains were read from a single sample in a study of shared clonotypes between healthy human individuals. Clones were read by immunoSEQ multiplex PCR, and TCRdb kept only the in-frame ones, dropping some. Among fewer than 3 million clones listed, around 92% were seen once. The sample comprised naive CD4+ T cells from PBMCs. The origin of the receptors is a man aged 18 to 29 in good health. Some clones in this sample may be carry-over from other donors' samples. Each CDR3 is given with its conserved first and last residue. The D gene is left open where the match is weak. The size field is filled for only some rows; it gives once, few, many or a size class.

J gene: TRBJ2-7; D gene: TRBD2; clone size: once; V gene: TRBV7-2; CDR3 protein: CASSLGLAGVYEQYF; CDR3 DNA: TGTGCCAGCAGCCTGGGACTAGCGGGTGTCTACGAGCAGTACTTC
J gene: TRBJ2-5; D gene: -; clone size: -; V gene: TRBV5-1; CDR3 protein: CASSLGGRTQETQYF; CDR3 DNA: TGCGCCAGCAGCTTGGGCGGTCGGACCCAAGAGACCCAGTACTTC
J gene: TRBJ2-5; D gene: -; clone size: -; V gene: TRBV30; CDR3 protein: CAWSLGSAGPQETQYF; CDR3 DNA: TGTGCCTGGAGTCTCGGGTCTGCGGGACCGCAAGAGACCCAGTACTTC
J gene: TRBJ2-3; D gene: -; clone size: -; V gene: TRBV11-2; CDR3 protein: CASSLWLTDTQYF; CDR3 DNA: TGTGCCAGCAGCTTATGGTTAACAGATACGCAGTATTTT
J gene: TRBJ2-2; D gene: -; clone size: -; V gene: TRBV4-1; CDR3 protein: CASSQVFLPGELFF; CDR3 DNA: TGCGCCAGCAGCCAAGTATTCCTGCCCGGGGAGCTGTTTTTT
J gene: TRBJ1-2; D gene: -; clone size: -; V gene: TRBV15; CDR3 protein: CATSSGGFYTF; CDR3 DNA: TGTGCCACCAGCAGTGGGGGATTTTACACCTTC
J gene: TRBJ1-5; D gene: -; clone size: -; V gene: TRBV5-4; CDR3 protein: CASSSFPQNQPQHF; CDR3 DNA: TGTGCCAGCAGCTCCTTTCCCCAAAATCAGCCCCAGCATTTT
J gene: TRBJ2-1; D gene: -; clone size: -; V gene: TRBV27; CDR3 protein: CASSLISAILRGNNEQFF; CDR3 DNA: TGTGCCAGCAGTCTAATCTCGGCCATCCTCCGAGGAAACAATGAGCAGTTCTTC
J gene: TRBJ2-2; D gene: -; clone size: once; V gene: TRBV4-2; CDR3 protein: CASSPDRNTGELFF; CDR3 DNA: TGTGCCAGCAGCCCAGACAGGAACACCGGGGAGCTGTTTTTT
J gene: TRBJ1-3; D gene: -; clone size: -; V gene: TRBV28; CDR3 protein: CASSFQGAGNTIYF; CDR3 DNA: TGTGCCAGCAGTTTTCAGGGAGCGGGAAACACCATATATTTT
J gene: TRBJ2-1; D gene: TRBD1; clone size: -; V gene: TRBV7-9; CDR3 protein: CASSPRQGSTQINEQFF; CDR3 DNA: TGTGCCAGCAGCCCGAGACAGGGAAGCACCCAAATCAATGAGCAGTTCTTC
J gene: TRBJ2-2; D gene: -; clone size: -; V gene: TRBV5-1; CDR3 protein: CASSLTMNTGELFF; CDR3 DNA: TGCGCCAGCAGCTTGACTATGAACACCGGGGAGCTGTTTTTT
J gene: TRBJ2-7; D gene: -; clone size: once; V gene: TRBV28; CDR3 protein: CASSPPLVTYEQYF; CDR3 DNA: TGTGCCAGCAGCCCTCCCCTAGTGACCTACGAGCAGTACTTC
J gene: TRBJ2-1; D gene: TRBD2; clone size: -; V gene: TRBV2; CDR3 protein: CASSERRVAGSVNEQFF; CDR3 DNA: TGTGCCAGCAGTGAAAGGCGAGTAGCGGGAAGTGTAAATGAGCAGTTCTTC
J gene: TRBJ2-3; D gene: -; clone size: -; V gene: TRBV2; CDR3 protein: CASSDGSDTQYF; CDR3 DNA: TGTGCCAGCAGTGATGGCTCAGATACGCAGTATTTT
J gene: TRBJ1-6; D gene: -; clone size: -; V gene: TRBV28; CDR3 protein: CASRTNSPLHF; CDR3 DNA: TGTGCCAGCAGAACTAATTCACCCCTCCACTTT
J gene: TRBJ1-5; D gene: TRBD1; clone size: -; V gene: TRBV4-1; CDR3 protein: CASSPNRGGYSNQPQHF; CDR3 DNA: TGCGCCAGCAGCCCAAACAGGGGGGGTTATAGCAATCAGCCCCAGCATTTT
J gene: TRBJ1-2; D gene: -; clone size: -; V gene: TRBV7-9; CDR3 protein: CASSWGAGRGYTF; CDR3 DNA: TGTGCCAGCAGCTGGGGGGCGGGAAGAGGCTACACCTTC
J gene: TRBJ2-2; D gene: TRBD2; clone size: -; V gene: TRBV27; CDR3 protein: CASRLAGLAGELFF; CDR3 DNA: TGTGCCAGCAGGCTAGCGGGACTAGCCGGGGAGCTGTTTTTT
J gene: TRBJ2-2; D gene: TRBD2; clone size: -; V gene: TRBV5-1; CDR3 protein: CASSFLAGPTGELFF; CDR3 DNA: TGCGCCAGCAGCTTCCTAGCGGGACCCACCGGGGAGCTGTTTTTT
J gene: TRBJ1-1; D gene: -; clone size: -; V gene: TRBV21-1; CDR3 protein: CASSSHSGQGRANTEAFF; CDR3 DNA: TGTGCCAGCAGCAGCCACTCCGGACAGGGAAGGGCGAACACTGAAGCTTTCTTT
J gene: TRBJ2-1; D gene: -; clone size: -; V gene: TRBV11-2; CDR3 protein: CASSLLFVRRDVGFF; CDR3 DNA: TGTGCCAGCAGCTTATTGTTCGTCCGGAGGGACGTTGGGTTCTTC
J gene: TRBJ1-2; D gene: TRBD1; clone size: -; V gene: TRBV14; CDR3 protein: CASSLNRDRGLGYTF; CDR3 DNA: TGTGCCAGCAGCCTTAACCGGGACAGGGGGCTTGGCTACACCTTC
J gene: TRBJ1-1; D gene: -; clone size: -; V gene: TRBV4-2; CDR3 protein: CASSPRPQAGVGTEAFF; CDR3 DNA: TGTGCCAGCAGCCCAAGACCCCAGGCGGGGGTCGGCACTGAAGCTTTCTTT
J gene: TRBJ2-7; D gene: TRBD2; clone size: -; V gene: TRBV19; CDR3 protein: CASSFTGTSAAYEQYF; CDR3 DNA: TGTGCCAGTAGCTTCACCGGGACTAGCGCTGCCTACGAGCAGTACTTC
J gene: TRBJ1-5; D gene: TRBD1; clone size: few; V gene: TRBV6-6; CDR3 protein: CASSDRGKNQPQHF; CDR3 DNA: TGTGCCAGCAGTGACAGGGGTAAGAATCAGCCCCAGCATTTT
J gene: TRBJ2-1; D gene: -; clone size: once; V gene: TRBV5-4; CDR3 protein: CASSSGRAGSYNEQFF; CDR3 DNA: TGTGCCAGCAGCTCCGGTCGGGCGGGATCGTACAATGAGCAGTTCTTC
J gene: TRBJ2-7; D gene: -; clone size: -; V gene: TRBV28; CDR3 protein: CASTTHPPVYEQYF; CDR3 DNA: TGTGCCAGCACTACTCACCCCCCCGTCTACGAGCAGTACTTC
J gene: TRBJ1-1; D gene: TRBD1; clone size: -; V gene: TRBV19; CDR3 protein: CASSTGTGHTEAFF; CDR3 DNA: TGTGCCAGTAGTACCGGGACAGGGCACACTGAAGCTTTCTTT
J gene: TRBJ1-5; D gene: -; clone size: few; V gene: TRBV7-9; CDR3 protein: CASSVGLDGSNQPQHF; CDR3 DNA: TGTGCCAGCAGCGTGGGGTTGGACGGTAGCAATCAGCCCCAGCATTTT
J gene: TRBJ2-7; D gene: -; clone size: once; V gene: TRBV10-3; CDR3 protein: CAISPVGSEQYF; CDR3 DNA: TGTGCCATCAGTCCAGTTGGATCCGAGCAGTACTTC
J gene: TRBJ2-1; D gene: -; clone size: -; V gene: TRBV30; CDR3 protein: CAWSPVAATYNEQFF; CDR3 DNA: TGTGCCTGGTCGCCGGTAGCGGCCACCTACAATGAGCAGTTCTTC
J gene: TRBJ1-5; D gene: TRBD1; clone size: -; V gene: TRBV7-9; CDR3 protein: CASSLPSGQGGQPQHF; CDR3 DNA: TGTGCCAGCAGCTTACCCTCCGGGCAGGGGGGTCAGCCCCAGCATTTT
J gene: TRBJ2-7; D gene: -; clone size: few; V gene: TRBV6-6; CDR3 protein: CASSYLGLGEQYF; CDR3 DNA: TGTGCCAGCAGTTACTTGGGTCTGGGTGAGCAGTACTTC
J gene: TRBJ2-1; D gene: TRBD2; clone size: -; V gene: TRBV19; CDR3 protein: CASSPGGSRDNEQFF; CDR3 DNA: TGTGCCAGTAGCCCAGGCGGGAGTCGAGACAATGAGCAGTTCTTC
J gene: TRBJ2-5; D gene: TRBD2; clone size: -; V gene: TRBV29-1; CDR3 protein: CSGGRAQETQYF; CDR3 DNA: TGCAGCGGGGGGAGGGCCCAAGAGACCCAGTACTTC
J gene: TRBJ2-2; D gene: TRBD2; clone size: -; V gene: TRBV27; CDR3 protein: CASRPSSGRNTGELFF; CDR3 DNA: TGTGCCAGCAGACCTTCTAGCGGGAGGAACACCGGGGAGCTGTTTTTT
J gene: TRBJ2-7; D gene: -; clone size: -; V gene: TRBV6-6; CDR3 protein: CASASSLEQYF; CDR3 DNA: TGTGCCAGCGCCTCGTCCCTGGAGCAGTACTTC
J gene: TRBJ2-1; D gene: -; clone size: -; V gene: TRBV5-1; CDR3 protein: CASSLEPGYNEQFF; CDR3 DNA: TGCGCCAGCAGCTTGGAACCAGGCTACAATGAGCAGTTCTTC
J gene: TRBJ2-5; D gene: TRBD1; clone size: -; V gene: TRBV11-2; CDR3 protein: CASSSDRVWETQYF; CDR3 DNA: TGTGCCAGCAGCTCGGACAGGGTTTGGGAGACCCAGTACTTC
J gene: TRBJ2-2; D gene: TRBD2; clone size: -; V gene: TRBV14; CDR3 protein: CASSQGLAGRVGELFF; CDR3 DNA: TGTGCCAGCAGCCAGGGACTAGCGGGACGGGTCGGGGAGCTGTTTTTT
J gene: TRBJ2-5; D gene: TRBD2; clone size: -; V gene: TRBV7-9; CDR3 protein: CASSFTLLVAGQETQYF; CDR3 DNA: TGTGCCAGCAGCTTTACTCTCCTCGTAGCGGGACAAGAGACCCAGTACTTC
J gene: TRBJ2-7; D gene: TRBD1; clone size: -; V gene: TRBV5-6; CDR3 protein: CASSLVTGDEQYF; CDR3 DNA: TGTGCCAGCAGCTTGGTAACAGGGGACGAGCAGTACTTC
J gene: TRBJ1-4; D gene: -; clone size: -; V gene: TRBV6-1; CDR3 protein: CASSITADRNEKLFF; CDR3 DNA: TGTGCCAGCAGTATTACAGCAGACCGTAATGAAAAACTGTTTTTT
J gene: TRBJ1-1; D gene: -; clone size: -; V gene: TRBV2; CDR3 protein: CASSGGRARAPTEAFF; CDR3 DNA: TGTGCCAGCAGTGGGGGCCGGGCTCGGGCTCCGACTGAAGCTTTCTTT
J gene: TRBJ2-7; D gene: -; clone size: -; V gene: TRBV19; CDR3 protein: CASRARDTNSYEQYF; CDR3 DNA: TGTGCCAGTAGGGCCCGGGACACCAATTCCTACGAGCAGTACTTC
J gene: TRBJ1-2; D gene: TRBD1; clone size: few; V gene: TRBV30; CDR3 protein: CAWIGQDYGYTF; CDR3 DNA: TGTGCCTGGATCGGACAGGACTATGGCTACACCTTC
J gene: TRBJ2-4; D gene: -; clone size: -; V gene: TRBV5-1; CDR3 protein: CASSLFSSGGGLAKNIQYF; CDR3 DNA: TGCGCCAGCAGCTTGTTCTCTAGCGGAGGGGGGCTAGCCAAAAACATTCAGTACTTC
J gene: TRBJ2-1; D gene: -; clone size: -; V gene: TRBV5-3; CDR3 protein: CARKSGVRVHNEQFF; CDR3 DNA: TGTGCCAGAAAGTCTGGAGTTCGGGTCCACAATGAGCAGTTCTTC
J gene: TRBJ2-3; D gene: -; clone size: -; V gene: TRBV7-9; CDR3 protein: CASSLGGPYTDTQYF; CDR3 DNA: TGTGCCAGCAGCTTAGGGGGGCCATACACAGATACGCAGTATTTT
J gene: TRBJ1-1; D gene: -; clone size: -; V gene: TRBV30; CDR3 protein: CAWTRDPRATEAFF; CDR3 DNA: TGTGCCTGGACTCGGGACCCTCGGGCCACTGAAGCTTTCTTT
J gene: TRBJ2-5; D gene: TRBD2; clone size: once; V gene: TRBV7-2; CDR3 protein: CASSFGTSGREGTQYF; CDR3 DNA: TGTGCCAGCAGCTTCGGGACTAGCGGGAGGGAAGGGACCCAGTACTTC
J gene: TRBJ1-5; D gene: -; clone size: -; V gene: TRBV10-3; CDR3 protein: CAISEGRTNQPQHF; CDR3 DNA: TGTGCCATCAGTGAGGGCAGGACTAATCAGCCCCAGCATTTT